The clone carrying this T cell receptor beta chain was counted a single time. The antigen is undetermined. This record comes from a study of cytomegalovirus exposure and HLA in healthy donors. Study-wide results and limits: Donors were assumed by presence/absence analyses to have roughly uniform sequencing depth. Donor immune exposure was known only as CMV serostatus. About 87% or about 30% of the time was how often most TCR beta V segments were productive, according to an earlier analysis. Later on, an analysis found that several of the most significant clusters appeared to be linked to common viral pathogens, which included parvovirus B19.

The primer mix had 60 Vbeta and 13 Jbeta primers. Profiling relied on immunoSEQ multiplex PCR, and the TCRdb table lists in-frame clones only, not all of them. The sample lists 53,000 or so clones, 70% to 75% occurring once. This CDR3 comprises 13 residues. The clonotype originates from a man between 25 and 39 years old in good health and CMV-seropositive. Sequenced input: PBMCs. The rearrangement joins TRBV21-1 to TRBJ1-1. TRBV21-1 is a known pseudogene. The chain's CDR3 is CASSTRGGAEAFF. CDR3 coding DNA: TGTGCCAGCAGCACAAGGGGGGGGGCTGAAGCTTTCTTT.